This entry lists 20 T cell receptor beta chains sequenced from one sample in a study of blood T cells in healthy people across ages. PCR was performed a second time for about 7 to 11 cycles using a sample-barcoded 5' primer and a J-beta primer mix. TCRdb reprocessed the 5' RACE reads with MiXCR, giving one entry per CDR3 protein. The sample has approximately 810,000 distinct CDR3 sequences; about 30% are singletons. The source material was blood. These receptors came from a woman of 80 years or more in good health.

In this sample, this clonotype turned up a few times. CDR3 protein: CSAAGDTSLSVYYGYTF. The CDR3 coding sequence is TGCAGTGCCGCGGGGGACACCAGCCTATCGGTATACTATGGCTACACCTTC. The gene calls are TRBV20-1 and TRBJ1-2, with a tentative D call TRBD1 (6 bases). Trimming cost V 6 bases and J 3 bases, with 26 bases left between them. The CDR3 consists of 17 residues. Germline V lookup: CDR1 DFQATT, CDR2 SNEGSKA (reference sequence).

V and J are TRBV11-1 and TRBJ2-7; D gene uncertain. The J call could be wrong; TRBJ2-5 is a better fit for the DNA end. Germline CDR1 and CDR2: SGHAT and FQDESV (reference sequence). This CDR3 is 13 amino acids long. The CDR3 DNA follows: TGTGCCAGCAGTGCCCAGATCAGGGAGACCCAGTACTTC. Translation: CASSAQIRETQYF.

The sample holds a few counts of this clonotype. The chain recombines TRBV6-2 or TRBV6-3 with TRBJ1-5; D gene uncertain. The germline V gene encodes CDR1 MNHEY and CDR2 SVGEGT. Trimming stripped 2 bases from V and 0 bases from J, with 20 bases between. This CDR3 spans 19 amino acids. The CDR3 DNA is TGTGCCAGCAGTTACCCGCCCCCCAGTAGGCTTGATAGCAATCAGCCCCAGCATTTT. It specifies CASSYPPPSRLDSNQPQHF.

This clonotype was seen ten or more times. The gene calls are TRBV27 and TRBJ2-1, with TRBD2 matching 10 bases. J lost 7 bases, V lost 5 bases, and 14 bases had no gene match. The CDR3 totals 17 residues. Germline assignment: CDR1 MNHEY and CDR2 SMNVEV (reference sequence). CDR3 sequence: CASSPSGLAVRGNEQFF. DNA of the CDR3: TGTGCCAGCAGTCCGTCCGGACTAGCGGTGAGGGGAAATGAGCAGTTCTTC.

J is TRBJ2-1 and V is TRBV19; TRBD2 might be the D (5 bases). CDR3 length: 14 amino acids. Between the trimmed V and J ends, which lost 6 bases and 0 bases, there was a span of 9 bases. Germline CDR1 is LNHDA and CDR2 is SQIVND (reference sequence). The CDR3 sequence is CASRREGSYNEQFF. CDR3 coding DNA: TGTGCCAGTAGAAGAGAGGGCTCCTACAATGAGCAGTTCTTC.

J is TRBJ2-3 and V is TRBV11-2, with 7 positions matching TRBD2. From germline, CDR1 is SGHAT and CDR2 FQNNGV. J lost 1 base, V lost 5 bases, and 9 bases had no gene match. CDR3 size: 16 residues. CDR3 in amino acids: CASSLRASGRTDTQYF. The CDR3 DNA follows: TGTGCCAGCAGCCTTAGGGCTAGCGGTCGCACAGATACGCAGTATTTT.

This clonotype appeared many times. V usage is TRBV4-3 and J usage is TRBJ2-5; TRBD2 might be the D (7 bases). Deletions cut 4 bases from V and 5 bases from J, with 20 bases between. The CDR3 totals 16 residues. Germline V lookup: CDR1 LGHNA, CDR2 YSLEER. CDR3 nucleotide sequence: TGCGCCAGCAGCCCTGATTGGAGGGGGGGCAAGGAGACCCAGTACTTC. This gives the protein CASSPDWRGGKETQYF.

This clonotype came up many times. This chain links TRBV20-1 with TRBJ2-6; weak D call: TRBD2 (5 bases). This CDR3 is 18 amino acids long. CDR1 DFQATT and CDR2 SNEGSKA come from the germline V gene (reference sequence). Deletions cut 1 base from V and 2 bases from J, with 18 bases between. The CDR3 coding sequence is TGCAGTGCTAGAGTCATGATCTCGTCCGGGACTGGGGCCAACGTCCTGACTTTC. It encodes CSARVMISSGTGANVLTF.

The chain couples TRBV20-1 to TRBJ2-1, with TRBD2 matching over 7 bases. Germline V gene lookup returns CDR1 DFQATT and CDR2 SNEGSKA (reference sequence). The CDR3 covers 16 residues. V dropped 1 base and J dropped 3; count of bases not matched to a gene: 9. CDR3 sequence (DNA): TGCAGTGCTAGAGTTGACCTAGCGGAGTACTACAATGAGCAGTTCTTC. Protein product: CSARVDLAEYYNEQFF.

V is TRBV20-1 and J is TRBJ2-7; the match to TRBD2 covers 9 bases. Germline values: CDR1 DFQATT, CDR2 SNEGSKA (reference sequence). The V gene end was trimmed by 1 base and the J gene end by 3 bases; junction bases not matched to a gene: 4. This CDR3 has 14 amino acids. The CDR3 reads CSARGGGAIYEQYF. CDR3 bases: TGCAGTGCTAGAGGCGGGGGGGCGATCTACGAGCAGTACTTC.

This clonotype has a count of ten or more. The rearrangement uses TRBV30 and TRBJ2-1; 7 nucleotides match TRBD1. Losses at the gene ends were 3 bases for V and 12 bases for J; bases not matched to a gene: 5. The CDR3 is made up of 11 amino acids. Per germline, CDR1 GTSNPN and CDR2 SVGIG (reference sequence). The CDR3 protein is CAWSHRQGQFF. The CDR3 bases are TGTGCCTGGAGCCACAGACAGGGGCAGTTCTTC. Full variable domain (rest looked up from reference TRBV30 and TRBJ2-1): SQTIHQWPATLVQPVGSPLSLECTVEGTSNPNLYWYRQAAGRGLQLLFYSVGIGQISSEVPQNLSASRPQDRQFILSSKKLLLSDSGFYLCAWSHRQGQFFGPGTRLTVL.

V gene TRBV29-1 combines with J gene TRBJ2-7, with D possibly being TRBD1 (6 bases). V lost 6 bases and J 4 bases, leaving 13 bases between the germline ends. The CDR3 covers 12 residues. The germline V gene has CDR1 SQVTM and CDR2 ANQGSEA. Here the CDR3 reads CSVRGGAYEQYF. DNA for the CDR3: TGCAGCGTCAGAGGGGGAGCTTACGAGCAGTACTTC.

V gene TRBV4-1 combines with J gene TRBJ2-5; weak D call: TRBD2 (5 bases). The CDR3 loop spans 15 amino acids. Germline-derived CDR1 and CDR2 are MGHRA and YSYEKL. Deletions cut 1 base from V and 2 bases from J, with 11 bases between. As DNA, the CDR3 is TGCGCCAGCAGCCAAGTCATGAGGGAACAAGAGACCCAGTACTTC. Residues: CASSQVMREQETQYF.

This clonotype was seen ten or more times. The chain couples TRBV12-3 or TRBV12-4 to TRBJ1-5; TRBD1 might be the D (6 bases). Trimming stripped 6 bases from V and 4 bases from J, with 13 bases between. The CDR3 runs to 14 residues. CDR3 sequence (DNA): TGTGCCAGCAGATCAACAGGGTTAAATCAGCCCCAGCATTTT. Amino acid sequence: CASRSTGLNQPQHF.

Details on this clonotype: One junction end does not reproduce the germline sequence, and a read error may be involved. J is TRBJ1-5 and V is TRBV6-2 or TRBV6-3, with D perhaps matching TRBD1 (5 bases). The CDR3 is made up of 13 amino acids. The V gene's germline CDR1 is MNHEY and CDR2 SVGEGT. CDR3 amino acids: CVSGRAGKQPQHF. CDR3 nucleotides: TGTGTCAGCGGTAGAGCAGGGAAACAGCCCCAGCATTTT.

As to this clonotype: Possible read error: a much larger clone is one base away. V and J are TRBV14 and TRBJ2-1, with D tentatively TRBD1 (6 bases). From germline, CDR1 is SGHDN and CDR2 FVKESK. This CDR3 region has 16 residues. As DNA, the CDR3 is TGTGCCTGCAGCCAAGGGGCGACAGGCCTTTACAATGAGCAGTTCTTC. Residues: CACSQGATGLYNEQFF.

A note on this clonotype: Possible read error: a much larger clone is one base away. The V gene is TRBV5-3, the J gene TRBJ2-7; D is possibly TRBD1 or TRBD2 (5 bases each). TRBV5-3 is an open reading frame whose function is uncertain. Trimming removed 10 bases at V and 5 bases at J, with 22 bases between. CDR3 size: 14 residues. The CDR3 here is CAGTTRAKTHEQYF. The DNA of the CDR3 is TGTGCCGGGACGACAAGGGCTAAGACCCACGAGCAGTACTTC.

V usage is TRBV11-2 and J usage is TRBJ2-4, with 14 bases identical to TRBD2. Trimming took 5 bases from V and 2 from J; bases not matched to a gene: 11. The CDR3 totals 19 residues. Germline CDR1 is SGHAT and CDR2 is FQNNGV. The CDR3, as DNA: TGTGCCAGCAGCCTCAGACTAGCGGGGGGGCCACTCTCCAAAAACATTCAGTACTTC. Its protein is CASSLRLAGGPLSKNIQYF. Full variable domain (rest looked up from reference TRBV11-2 and TRBJ2-4): EAGVAQSPRYKIIEKRQSVAFWCNPISGHATLYWYQQILGQGPKLLIQFQNNGVVDDSQLPKDRFSAERLKGVDSTLKIQPAKLEDSAVYLCASSLRLAGGPLSKNIQYFGAGTRLSVL.

V usage is TRBV10-2 and J usage is TRBJ1-5; no clear D gene. V lost 0 bases, J lost 1 base, and 19 bases lay in between. This CDR3 region has 19 residues. Germline CDR1 and CDR2: WSHSY and SAAADI. As DNA, the CDR3 is TGCGCCAGCAGTGAGTCGAAAGGAGGAGGGTTTCTGAGCAATCAGCCCCAGCATTTT. Protein product: CASSESKGGGFLSNQPQHF.

This clonotype came up a few times. The genes are TRBV5-1 and TRBJ1-1, with TRBD1 identical over 9 bases. Germline V CDR1 and CDR2: SGHRS, YFSETQ. V was clipped by 3 bases and J by 3 bases; unmatched bases: 3. The CDR3 has 14 residues. The CDR3 coding sequence is TGCGCCAGCAGCTCCTGGACAGGGGACACTGAAGCTTTCTTT. This translates into CASSSWTGDTEAFF.